The 31 T cell receptor beta chains below all came from one sample that was sequenced in a study of tumor and adjacent non-tumor tissue in lung cancer. This sample's RNA came from whole unsorted tissue. A modified ARM-PCR protocol with three rounds of nested PCR amplified TCRbeta. TCRdb called the multiplex PCR reads again in MiXCR, with one record for every CDR3 protein. The data show approximately 86,000 distinct CDR3 sequences, with approximately 72% seen just once and around 9.5% held by the top ten. The specimen was lung tumor tissue. These TCRs come from a woman aged 40 to 50 with non-small cell lung cancer.

Worth noting for this clonotype: One end of the junction does not line up with germline, which may come from a read error. V is TRBV11-2 and J is TRBJ1-2; D is unresolved. The CDR3 runs 12 residues. Germline CDR1 reads SGHAT; CDR2 reads FQNNGV. CDR3 DNA: TGTGCCAGCAGAGCGGGTCTGCGAGGCTACTCCTTC. Its translation: CASRAGLRGYSF.

This clonotype has only one observation. At one end the junction does not follow the germline gene, possibly because of a read error. This chain joins TRBV30 and TRBJ1-1; tentatively, D is TRBD1 (5 bases). The CDR3 contains 16 residues. Germline assignment: CDR1 GTSNPN and CDR2 SVGIG (reference sequence). The CDR3, as DNA: TGTACCTGGAGTGTACCCGGGGGTGGAATGAACACTGAAGCTTTCTTT. It translates to CTWSVPGGGMNTEAFF.

This clonotype was seen more than once but under ten times. This could be a read error, since a much larger clone is one nucleotide away. This chain links TRBV4-1 with TRBJ2-2, with D hard to call. The germline V and J ends were trimmed by 3 bases and 6 bases, with 14 bases remaining between them. The CDR3 spans 15 residues. Germline CDR1 reads MGHRA; CDR2 reads YSYEKL. In DNA form, the CDR3 reads TGCGCCAGCAGCCATGGCTACCCCCACTCCGGGGAGCTGTTTTTT. This codes for CASSHGYPHSGELFF.

The chain links TRBV5-6 to TRBJ2-7; the match to TRBD1 covers 8 bases. Germline CDR1 SGHDT, CDR2 YYEEEE. The CDR3 is made up of 15 amino acids. V dropped 5 bases and J dropped 7; count of bases not matched to a gene: 14. This chain's CDR3 is CASRLPEQGVGEQYF. CDR3 DNA sequence: TGTGCCAGCAGATTACCGGAACAGGGGGTGGGGGAGCAGTACTTC.

With regard to this clonotype: Because it lacks the conserved phenylalanine or tryptophan at the end, this CDR3 is likely a read error. The chain employs TRBV11-2 and TRBJ2-7; the D is unclear. This CDR3 spans 14 amino acids. Germline V CDR1 and CDR2: SGHAT, FQNNGV. In nucleotides, the CDR3 is TGTGCCAGCAGCTTACTCTCAAACTCCTATGAGCAGTACATC. Amino acid sequence: CASSLLSNSYEQYI.

This clonotype was recorded only once. This chain links TRBV11-3 with TRBJ2-7, with TRBD1 identical over 7 bases. J lost 3 bases, V lost 2 bases, and 7 bases had no gene match. The CDR3 is 15 residues long. Germline V gene lookup returns CDR1 SGHNT and CDR2 YENEEA. Written as DNA, the CDR3 is TGTGCCAGCAGCTTAAAGCCTGGGACAGACTACGAGCAGTACTTC. As protein: CASSLKPGTDYEQYF. The entire variable domain, with the rest obtained from reference TRBV11-3 and TRBJ2-7, is as follows: EAGVVQSPRYKIIEKKQPVAFWCNPISGHNTLYWYLQNLGQGPELLIRYENEEAVDDSQLPKDRFSAERLKGVDSTLKIQPAELGDSAVYLCASSLKPGTDYEQYFGPGTRLTVT.

The V gene is TRBV6-6, the J gene TRBJ2-5; D is possibly TRBD1 (6 bases). The CDR3 totals 14 residues. The germline V gene has CDR1 MNHNY and CDR2 SVGAGI (reference sequence). The CDR3 spells CTSSYSMGAETQYF. Here the CDR3 DNA reads TGTACAAGCAGTTACTCGATGGGGGCCGAGACCCAGTACTTC.

The chain employs TRBV12-3 or TRBV12-4 and TRBJ2-7; 7 bases align to TRBD1. The V gene end was trimmed by 2 bases and the J gene end by 5 bases; junction bases not matched to a gene: 9. CDR3 length equals 15 residues. The CDR3 DNA sequence: TGTGCCAGCAGTTTATCCGGGTTAGGGGGCCACGAGCAGTACTTC. Protein: CASSLSGLGGHEQYF.

Of note for this clonotype: Here the CDR3 omits its conserved ending phenylalanine or tryptophan, so a read error is the likely source. The limits of the CDR3 on the DNA are not certain, so only TCRdb's listed CDR3 is given. The chain recombines TRBV28 with TRBJ1-2. Per germline, CDR1 MDHEN and CDR2 SYDVKM. Ends included, the CDR3 has 13 residues. CDR3 region: CASTTQGRVGYIL.

To note about this clonotype: Compared with germline, one end of the junction differs, possibly owing to a read error. The gene calls are TRBV4-2 and TRBJ2-7; D might be TRBD1 (6 bases). The CDR3 consists of 15 residues. Germline V gene sequence: CDR1 LGHNA, CDR2 YNFKEQ. The CDR3 region has the DNA TGTGCCAGCAGCCAAAGAGCAGGGGAATTCTACGAACAGTACTTC. This sequence encodes CASSQRAGEFYEQYF.

The gene calls are TRBV12-3 or TRBV12-4 and TRBJ2-1; D remains unclear. Trimming pared 5 bases from V and 9 bases from J, leaving 26 bases between. CDR3 length: 17 residues. The CDR3 here is CASSPPFGRSLFTEQFF. In DNA, the CDR3 is TGTGCCAGCAGTCCCCCCTTTGGCAGGAGCCTTTTTACTGAGCAGTTCTTC.

Details on this clonotype: Given the absence of the conserved phenylalanine or tryptophan at the CDR3 end, a read error is likely. Because the CDR3's place on the DNA is in doubt, the DNA is left out and the CDR3 is given as listed by TCRdb. The chain employs TRBV28 and TRBJ2-3; the D segment call TRBD1 is taken from the table without a DNA check. Germline CDR1 MDHEN, CDR2 SYDVKM. The CDR3 is 13 residues long, ends included. CDR3 loop: CASSLTGPDTQYY.

Comment on this clonotype: This may be a read error: a much more frequent sequence differs by one nucleotide. The rearrangement uses TRBV20-1 and TRBJ2-1; D not certain. CDR3 size: 14 residues. Germline V CDR1 and CDR2: DFQATT, SNEGSKA (reference sequence). Trimming cost V 7 bases and J 2 bases, with 15 bases left between them. The CDR3 DNA reads TGCAGTGGAAGCGACTGGGCCACCTACAATGAGCAGTTCTTC. Protein sequence: CSGSDWATYNEQFF.

This clonotype was found a few times. V is TRBV2 and J is TRBJ2-7, with D unresolved. Between the trimmed V and J ends, which lost 5 bases and 2 bases, there was a span of 7 bases. The CDR3 contains 12 residues. From germline, CDR1 is SNHLY and CDR2 FYNNEI. CDR3 nucleotides: TGTGCCAGCAGTCAAGTGACCTACGAGCAGTACTTC. As protein: CASSQVTYEQYF.

A remark on this clonotype: Germline and junction disagree at one end, which may indicate a read error. V and J are TRBV6-1 and TRBJ1-5, with D hard to call. The CDR3 runs to 16 residues. Looked up from germline, CDR1 is MNHNS and CDR2 is SASEGT. The chain's CDR3 is CANSDAADTGYQPQHF. The DNA for the CDR3 is TGTGCCAACAGTGACGCGGCAGATACTGGGTATCAGCCCCAGCATTTT.

This clonotype is a singleton in its sample. The CDR3 ends on some other residue instead of the conserved phenylalanine or tryptophan, so this is likely a read error. The chain recombines TRBV6-1 with TRBJ2-7; 8 bases are shared with TRBD1. Germline V gene sequence: CDR1 MNHNS, CDR2 SASEGT. The CDR3 is 13 residues long. In nucleotides, the CDR3 is TGTGCCAGCAATGAACCGGACAGGGACGAGCAGTACTTA. This translates into CASNEPDRDEQYL.

The chain recombines TRBV12-3 or TRBV12-4 with TRBJ2-3; perhaps TRBD2 as D (5 bases). CDR3 length: 14 residues. Trimming stripped 7 bases from V and 3 bases from J, with 14 bases between. CDR3 nucleotides: TGTGCCAGCATCACCGGAGGACTGACAGATACGCAGTATTTT. Translated, it gives CASITGGLTDTQYF.

The rearrangement uses TRBV18 and TRBJ2-3; maybe TRBD1 (7 bases). The V end was cut by 6 bases, the J end by 2 bases, with 15 bases between. CDR3 length equals 15 residues. CDR1 and CDR2 from the germline V gene are KGHSH and LQKENI. CDR3 bases: TGTGCCAGCTCCGGAGGGGGCACGCACACAGATACGCAGTATTTT. It specifies CASSGGGTHTDTQYF.

The count of this clonotype is one. Relative to the germline gene, one junction end is altered; a read error may explain this. V is TRBV28 and J is TRBJ2-3; D might be TRBD1 or TRBD2, each matching 5 bases. The CDR3 runs to 15 residues. Per the germline V gene, CDR1 is MDHEN and CDR2 is SYDVKM. DNA of the CDR3: TGTGTCAGCGGACCCAGAGACAGATTCGCAGATACGCAGTATTTT. It is translated as CVSGPRDRFADTQYF.

This clonotype appeared a single time. The junction does not match germline at one end; this may be a read error. The chain employs TRBV13 and TRBJ2-7, with a tentative D call TRBD2 (6 bases). Germline CDR1 reads PRHDT; CDR2 reads FYEKMQ (reference sequence). CDR3 size: 17 residues. The CDR3 spells CAISLVGVIAGSYEQYF. In DNA, the CDR3 is TGTGCCATCAGCTTAGTTGGCGTGATCGCGGGGTCCTACGAGCAGTACTTC.

This clonotype was seen a single time. The J gene is TRBJ2-7, the V gene TRBV29-1, with TRBD2 matching 7 bases. Trimming removed 3 bases from V and 5 bases from J; junction bases left unmatched: 10. Germline loops: CDR1 SQVTM, CDR2 ANQGSEA. The CDR3 length is 14 residues. In DNA form, the CDR3 reads TGCAGCGTTGAGGATGTGACTAGCACCCACGAGCAGTACTTC. The encoded protein is CSVEDVTSTHEQYF.

About this clonotype itself: This may stem from a read error, because a much larger clone lies one nucleotide away. V and J are TRBV12-3 or TRBV12-4 and TRBJ1-6; possibly TRBD1 for D (6 bases). V lost 6 bases and J lost 2, with 14 bases in between. The CDR3 extends over 16 amino acids. The CDR3 nucleotides read TGTGCCAGCAGCCAGGGGACACCGACCTATAATTCACCCCTCCACTTT. Amino acid sequence: CASSQGTPTYNSPLHF.

With regard to this clonotype: One end of the junction is discordant with germline, which a read error may explain. The rearrangement uses TRBV11-2 and TRBJ2-1; 11 bases fit TRBD2. Germline V lookup: CDR1 SGHAT, CDR2 FQNNGV. The length of the CDR3 is 18 residues. The DNA of the CDR3 is TGTGCCAGCAACTCGCGCATCGTAACTAGCGGGGGACTAAGGAAGCAGTTATTC. Translating gives CASNSRIVTSGGLRKQLF.

This chain uses TRBV5-4 with TRBJ2-1; the D is unclear. Germline V gene data show CDR1 as SGHNT and CDR2 as YYREEE (reference sequence). Trimming pared 9 bases from V and 5 bases from J, leaving 12 bases between. This CDR3 spans 12 amino acids. CDR3 bases: TGTGCCATCCCGGAGCTAGACAATGAGCAGTTCTTC. Translation: CAIPELDNEQFF.

A word on this clonotype: A read error may produce the germline difference seen at one junction end. The chain has TRBV12-3 or TRBV12-4 and TRBJ1-3, with D unclear. CDR3 length equals 15 residues. CDR3 nucleotides: TGTGTCAGCAGACCTTCGGACGGCTCTGGAGACACCATATATTTT. Translating it yields CVSRPSDGSGDTIYF.

As regards this clonotype: The germline gene is not matched at one end of the junction; a read error may be the cause. The chain's CDR3 is CSLGCSNHEQYF. For the CDR3, the DNA is TGCAGCCTTGGATGTAGCAACCACGAGCAGTATTTC. The chain is built from TRBV29-1 and TRBJ2-7, with D unclear. The germline V gene has CDR1 SQVTM and CDR2 ANQGSEA. The CDR3 is made up of 12 amino acids.

This clonotype has at least ten counts. This chain uses TRBV28 with TRBJ2-2; no firm D call. Looked up from germline, CDR1 is MDHEN and CDR2 is SYDVKM. Trimming removed 6 bases at V and 3 bases at J, with 8 bases between. This CDR3 has 13 residues. The DNA for the CDR3 is TGTGCCAGCAGAATCGCGGACACCGGGGAGCTGTTTTTT. Protein: CASRIADTGELFF.

In the case of this clonotype: The conserved closing phenylalanine or tryptophan is absent in this CDR3, likely reflecting a read error. The V gene is TRBV29-1, the J gene TRBJ2-7; D not certain. Trimming shortened V by 4 bases and J by 3 bases, and 19 bases separated the two germline ends. Germline V gene sequence: CDR1 SQVTM, CDR2 ANQGSEA. This CDR3 region has 15 residues. CDR3 in DNA: TGCAGCGTTGGAAAGGATAGTCTCACTTTCTACGAGCAGTACCTC. It translates to CSVGKDSLTFYEQYL.

A word on this clonotype: This may stem from a read error, because a much larger clone lies one nucleotide away. The chain recombines TRBV5-1 with TRBJ2-2; D not resolved. Germline CDR1 reads SGHRS; CDR2 reads YFSETQ. Trimming removed 1 base at V and 0 bases at J, with 4 bases between. The CDR3 covers 14 residues. CDR3 in amino acids: CASSLIANTGELFF. CDR3 nucleotide sequence: TGCGCCAGCAGCTTGATAGCGAACACCGGGGAGCTGTTTTTT.

V gene TRBV4-2 combines with J gene TRBJ2-3; D might be TRBD1 (6 bases). V lost 7 bases, J lost 10 bases, and 24 bases lay in between. This CDR3 is 15 amino acids long. Germline CDR1 reads LGHNA; CDR2 reads YNFKEQ. CDR3 nucleotides: TGTGCCAGCATCCCCCTAAGCAGGGGTACATATGCGCAGTATTTT. This translates into CASIPLSRGTYAQYF.

This clonotype has just a few counts. A much more abundant neighbour one base away suggests this may be a read error. This sequence joins TRBV12-3 or TRBV12-4 and TRBJ2-2, with D possibly being TRBD1 (7 bases). The CDR3 contains 15 residues. V was shortened by 10 bases and J by 4 bases, with 19 bases between the two germline ends. CDR3 residues: CATQGGVIGTGELFF. In DNA form, the CDR3 reads TGTGCCACCCAGGGGGGAGTTATAGGCACCGGGGAGCTGTTTTTT.